This TCR beta chain was profiled in a study of T cells in Graves' hyperthyroidism and ophthalmopathy. Study at large: Specimen type is peripheral blood, collected at initial diagnosis prior to any treatment.

Trimming took off 2 bases at V and 5 bases at J, with 9 bases between the two ends. The V gene's germline CDR1 is SGHTA and CDR2 FQGTGA. CDR3 length equals 13 residues. Findings and limits, study-wide: Appearing also in blood were most of the thyroid clonotypes expanded above 0.001.

This clonotype has a handful of counts. What it binds is unknown. Uncontrolled infection, other autoimmune disease, pregnancy or lactation excluded patients. The PBMCs were taken from 10 ml of fresh peripheral blood. Amplification yielded TCR beta CDR3 regions, with RNA transcripts as the source. With the HTBI primer set, the TCR CDR3 went through a first round of RT-PCR. MiXCR, run by TCRdb on the multiplex PCR reads, gives a single entry per CDR3 protein. The table has about 520,000 distinct CDR3 sequences, around a quarter seen once; the top ten hold roughly 10%. The chain employs TRBV7-3 and TRBJ2-5; D not resolved. The sequence was obtained from a woman under 40 with Graves' ophthalmopathy. The sequencing sample was made of blood. Here the CDR3 reads CASSLEDGETQYF. For the CDR3, the DNA is TGTGCCAGCAGCTTAGAGGATGGGGAGACCCAGTACTTC.